The present T cell receptor (beta chain) was sequenced within a study of T cells in Graves' hyperthyroidism and ophthalmopathy. Study outcomes and limitations: Ophthalmopathy could be told apart from stable hyperthyroidism with a 13 V-J model. Blood held most thyroid clonotypes expanded above 0.001 frequency.

Regions amplified from RNA transcripts were the TCR beta CDR3 regions. The TCR CDR3 first-round RT-PCR relied on the HTBI primer set. TCRdb re-analysed the multiplex PCR reads in MiXCR, keeping a single row per CDR3 protein. The table records 20,000 to 30,000 distinct CDR3 sequences, about 53% of them present only once. V lost 2 bases to trimming and J lost 3 bases; unmatched junction nucleotides: 10. CDR3 length equals 17 residues. The germline V gene encodes CDR1 MNHNY and CDR2 SVGAGI (reference sequence). This clonotype was observed a handful of times. Its antigen is as yet unknown. What was sequenced was blood. This receptor was obtained from a middle-aged woman with Graves' hyperthyroidism that later progressed to Graves' ophthalmopathy. The chain recombines TRBV6-6 with TRBJ2-1, with TRBD2 matching 7 bases. CDR3 DNA sequence: TGTGCCAGCAGTTACCCAAGCCCTAGCGGCCTCTACAATGAGCAGTTCTTC. Amino acid sequence: CASSYPSPSGLYNEQFF.